The 16 T cell receptor beta chains in this list originate from one sample, sequenced in a study of blood T cell repertoires in COVID-19. Clones were read by immunoSEQ multiplex PCR, and TCRdb kept only the in-frame ones, dropping some. Of about 240,000 clones listed, around 86% are singletons. The sequenced material came from peripheral blood. The receptors shown here come from a woman aged 55-70 years with active or convalescent COVID-19.

This clone was counted once. The chain has TRBV18 and TRBJ1-4; D is unresolved. The V and J ends lost 8 bases and 0 bases respectively, with 16 bases between them. Germline CDR1 is KGHSH and CDR2 is LQKENI. This CDR3 contains 16 residues. The DNA for the CDR3 is TGTGCCAGCCGCCCTCCGGTTTCGGCAACTAATGAAAAACTGTTTTTT. Protein sequence: CASRPPVSATNEKLFF.

The CDR3 DNA sequence: TGTGCCAGCAGCCATCCACTGGAGGGAAAACTGTTTTTT. The encoded protein is CASSHPLEGKLFF. The rearrangement joins TRBV7-9 to TRBJ1-4; D is uncertain. The V and J ends lost 5 bases and 10 bases respectively, with 14 bases between them. The germline V gene has CDR1 SEHNR and CDR2 FQNEAQ (reference sequence). The CDR3 extends over 13 amino acids. The variable domain in full, with the rest retrieved from reference TRBV7-9 and TRBJ1-4, is DTGVSQNPRHKITKRGQNVTFRCDPISEHNRLYWYRQTLGQGPEFLTYFQNEAQLEKSRLLSDRFSAERPKGSFSTLEIQRTEQGDSAMYLCASSHPLEGKLFFGSGTQLSVL.

The chain combines TRBV7-9 with TRBJ1-2, with 11 bases that match TRBD1. The germline gives CDR1 SEHNR, CDR2 FQNEAQ (reference sequence). This CDR3 is 15 amino acids long. After removal of 4 bases from V and 8 bases from J, the junction contained 9 bases not matched to a gene. The CDR3 sequence: CASSSDWTGGRGYTF. The DNA of the CDR3 is TGTGCCAGCAGCTCGGACTGGACAGGGGGCCGGGGCTACACCTTC.

V is TRBV7-2 and J is TRBJ2-7, with D possibly being TRBD2 (5 bases). Germline V gives CDR1 SGHTA, CDR2 FQGNSA. The CDR3 has 15 residues. The germline V and J ends were trimmed by 6 bases and 5 bases, with 20 bases remaining between them. CDR3 amino acids: CASSPGMPRGDEQYF. The CDR3 bases are TGTGCCAGCAGTCCCGGGATGCCCCGGGGTGACGAGCAGTACTTC.

This rearrangement joins TRBV4-3 to TRBJ1-1; D not resolved. The CDR3 is made up of 14 amino acids. Between the trimmed V and J ends, which lost 1 base and 2 bases, there was a span of 8 bases. The germline V gene encodes CDR1 LGHNA and CDR2 YSLEER. This chain's CDR3 is CASSQGRINTEAFF. In nucleotides, the CDR3 is TGCGCCAGCAGCCAAGGCAGGATAAACACTGAAGCTTTCTTT.

This clone was recorded a few times. The rearrangement links TRBV28 to TRBJ1-2; D is unresolved. CDR1 is MDHEN and CDR2 is SYDVKM in the germline V gene. V was cut by 2 bases and J by 7 bases, with 5 bases left in between. CDR3 size: 11 residues. The CDR3 region is CASSLAVGYTF. CDR3 bases: TGTGCCAGCAGTTTAGCGGTTGGCTACACCTTC.

CDR3 amino acids: CASSRGQGAREQYF. The CDR3, as DNA: TGTGCCAGCAGCCGGGGACAGGGGGCGCGGGAGCAGTACTTC. The chain joins TRBV4-2 to TRBJ2-7; 12 bases line up with TRBD1. The germline V gene encodes CDR1 LGHNA and CDR2 YNFKEQ. The length of the CDR3 is 14 residues. V shed 4 bases and J 7 bases; nucleotides not matched to a gene: 5.

The chain recombines TRBV24-1 with TRBJ2-1; 9 positions agree with TRBD1. V was pared by 0 bases and J by 8 bases, with 4 bases of the junction left unmatched. The V gene's germline CDR1 is KGHDR and CDR2 SFDVKD. The CDR3 has 15 residues. The CDR3 reads CATSDLGTGIDEQFF. Here the CDR3 DNA reads TGTGCCACCAGTGATTTGGGGACAGGGATCGATGAGCAGTTCTTC.

This clone has a single count. The chain combines TRBV18 with TRBJ1-1; 7 bases fit TRBD1. There are 15 residues in the CDR3. Per germline, CDR1 KGHSH and CDR2 LQKENI. Trimming took 3 bases from V and 1 from J; bases not matched to a gene: 5. CDR3 in amino acids: CASSPWDSPNTEAFF. The DNA for the CDR3 is TGTGCCAGCTCACCCTGGGACAGCCCGAACACTGAAGCTTTCTTT.

The chain employs TRBV5-6 and TRBJ1-2; D is unclear. Trimming removed 4 bases from V and 6 bases from J, with 22 bases in between. Germline V gene lookup returns CDR1 SGHDT and CDR2 YYEEEE. The CDR3 extends over 16 amino acids. For the CDR3, the DNA is TGTGCCAGCAGCCCCCGGGGAGGGTGGAGGCTTAATGGCTACACCTTC. As protein: CASSPRGGWRLNGYTF.

This clone was counted between two and nine times. This chain uses TRBV4-1 with TRBJ1-3; no reliable D call. This CDR3 region has 15 residues. Germline V gene lookup returns CDR1 MGHRA and CDR2 YSYEKL. Trimming cost V 4 bases and J 0 bases, with 10 bases left between them. CDR3 sequence reads: CASSRGSASGNTIYF. DNA for the CDR3: TGCGCCAGCAGCCGCGGGTCGGCCTCTGGAAACACCATATATTTT.

The CDR3 nucleotides are TGTGCCAGCAGTTACTCGGCCCAGGGGGCCCACGAGCAGTACTTC. Amino acids: CASSYSAQGAHEQYF. The V and J genes are TRBV6-2 or TRBV6-3 and TRBJ2-7; TRBD1 matches at 8 bases. V lost 0 bases to trimming and J lost 5 bases; unmatched junction nucleotides: 6. CDR3 size: 15 residues. Looked up from germline, CDR1 is MNHEY and CDR2 is SVGEGT.

The gene calls are TRBV18 and TRBJ1-5, with 10 positions matching TRBD1. This CDR3 region has 14 residues. With 6 bases clipped from V and 9 bases from J, the junction kept 8 bases outside the gene matches. Germline CDR1 reads KGHSH; CDR2 reads LQKENI. CDR3 nucleotide sequence: TGTGCCAGCTCCCGACAGGGGGCGCGGGGGCCCCAGCATTTT. Protein product: CASSRQGARGPQHF.

V and J are TRBV6-6 and TRBJ1-4, with 8 bases lining up with TRBD1. J lost 6 bases, V lost 5 bases, and 11 bases had no gene match. This CDR3 is 16 amino acids long. Germline-derived CDR1 and CDR2 are MNHNY and SVGAGI (reference sequence). The chain's CDR3 is CASSRRTGWSYEKLFF. For the CDR3, the DNA is TGTGCCAGCAGTCGACGGACAGGGTGGTCTTATGAAAAACTGTTTTTT.

The V and J genes are TRBV30 and TRBJ2-4; no clear D gene. There are 12 residues in the CDR3. V was shortened by 2 bases and J by 7 bases, with 9 bases between the two germline ends. Germline CDR1 GTSNPN, CDR2 SVGIG (reference sequence). In DNA form, the CDR3 reads TGTGCCTGGAGTTCTTCTATGAACATTCAGTACTTC. Protein sequence: CAWSSSMNIQYF.

This chain links TRBV9 with TRBJ2-2; D remains unclear. V lost 0 bases and J lost 1, with 7 bases in between. Germline V CDR1 and CDR2: SGDLS, YYNGEE. There are 15 residues in the CDR3. In DNA, the CDR3 is TGTGCCAGCAGCGTAGCTCTCGTGAACACCGGGGAGCTGTTTTTT. This encodes CASSVALVNTGELFF. The complete variable domain, with remaining parts taken from reference TRBV9 and TRBJ2-2, reads DSGVTQTPKHLITATGQRVTLRCSPRSGDLSVYWYQQSLDQGLQFLIQYYNGEERAKGNILERFSAQQFPDLHSELNLSSLELGDSALYFCASSVALVNTGELFFGEGSRLTVL.